Listed here are 23 T cell receptor beta chains from one sample, sequenced in a study of cytomegalovirus exposure and HLA in healthy donors. The PCR used 60 Vbeta and 13 Jbeta primers. Profiled with immunoSEQ multiplex PCR; TCRdb holds only in-frame clones, not every one. The sample includes about 200,000 clones, 70% to 85% of them seen just once. Sequenced input: PBMCs. All receptors derive from a man in his fifties or sixties in good health and CMV-seronegative.

In this sample, this clone turned up a few times. The DNA of the CDR3 is TGCAGCACGGCCGACACAACCAAAAACATTCAGTACTTC. Encoded protein: CSTADTTKNIQYF. V usage is TRBV29-1 and J usage is TRBJ2-4; the D is unclear. The CDR3 totals 13 residues. CDR1 is SQVTM and CDR2 is ANQGSEA in the germline V gene. Trimming pared 8 bases from V and 2 bases from J, leaving 13 bases between.

The CDR3 loop reads CASSFQTGRAFF. CDR3 nucleotide sequence: TGTGCCAGCAGCTTCCAGACAGGAAGGGCTTTCTTT. This chain uses TRBV11-3 with TRBJ1-1; TRBD1 might be the D (6 bases). Germline lookup yields CDR1 SGHNT and CDR2 YENEEA. CDR3 length: 12 residues. Between the trimmed V and J ends, which lost 3 bases and 11 bases, there was a span of 13 bases.

The chain employs TRBV5-4 and TRBJ2-7; 9 bases map to TRBD2. This CDR3 contains 15 residues. V shed 0 bases and J 0 bases; nucleotides not matched to a gene: 1. From germline, CDR1 is SGHNT and CDR2 YYREEE (reference sequence). As DNA, the CDR3 is TGTGCCAGCAGCTTGGAACTAGCGGGCTCCTACGAGCAGTACTTC. It codes for CASSLELAGSYEQYF.

This clone was seen once. The J gene is TRBJ2-7, the V gene TRBV2; 8 nucleotides agree with TRBD2. The germline V gene has CDR1 SNHLY and CDR2 FYNNEI. With 7 bases clipped from V and 2 bases from J, the junction kept 7 bases outside the gene matches. The CDR3 covers 14 residues. The CDR3 is CASTGAGGTYEQYF. The CDR3 DNA sequence: TGTGCCAGCACTGGGGCGGGAGGAACCTACGAGCAGTACTTC.

This chain joins TRBV28 and TRBJ1-1; D is unclear. Germline CDR1 reads MDHEN; CDR2 reads SYDVKM. There are 12 residues in the CDR3. Trimming took 7 bases from V and 2 from J, leaving 8 bases between them. The chain's CDR3 is CASMLTNTEAFF. DNA for the CDR3: TGTGCCAGCATGCTCACAAACACTGAAGCTTTCTTT.

J is TRBJ2-3 and V is TRBV7-3; 8 nucleotides align to TRBD2. Germline CDR1 reads SGHTA; CDR2 reads FQGTGA. J gave up 5 bases and V 4 bases, and 11 bases lay outside the gene matches. CDR3 size: 16 residues. CDR3 in amino acids: CASSSVLAGGVDTQYF. As DNA, the CDR3 is TGTGCCAGCAGCTCCGTATTGGCGGGAGGTGTAGATACGCAGTATTTT.

The chain couples TRBV2 to TRBJ2-3, with 7 nucleotides matching TRBD2. Looked up from germline, CDR1 is SNHLY and CDR2 is FYNNEI. J was trimmed by 4 bases and V by 7 bases; bases with no gene match: 11. The CDR3 sequence is 15 residues long. The CDR3 nucleotides are TGTGCCAGCACCGGCTCTAGCGGATCGTCAGATACGCAGTATTTT. This encodes CASTGSSGSSDTQYF.

The rearrangement uses TRBV4-2 and TRBJ2-2, with TRBD2 matching over 11 bases. The CDR3 totals 17 residues. Germline V gives CDR1 LGHNA, CDR2 YNFKEQ. J gave up 6 bases and V 3 bases, and 9 bases lay outside the gene matches. The CDR3 protein is CASSQDIAGGRPGELFF. CDR3 DNA: TGTGCCAGCAGCCAGGACATAGCGGGAGGGCGCCCCGGGGAGCTGTTTTTT.

This clone was recorded a few times. The chain employs TRBV28 and TRBJ1-2; D might be TRBD1 (6 bases). Trimming took off 7 bases at V and 0 bases at J, with 21 bases between the two ends. CDR3 length equals 17 residues. Germline V gene data show CDR1 as MDHEN and CDR2 as SYDVKM. The chain's CDR3 is CASKDPPGQPSNYGYTF. The CDR3 coding sequence is TGTGCCAGCAAGGACCCCCCTGGACAGCCTTCTAACTATGGCTACACCTTC.

The V call is TRBV18, the J call TRBJ2-3, with D unclear. V lost 0 bases, J lost 5 bases, and 6 bases lay in between. The CDR3 covers 13 residues. In germline, CDR1 is KGHSH, CDR2 LQKENI. CDR3 sequence (DNA): TGTGCCAGCTCACCACCTACACGAGATACGCAGTATTTT. It encodes CASSPPTRDTQYF. Complete variable domain (other parts from reference TRBV18 and TRBJ2-3): NAGVMQNPRHLVRRRGQEARLRCSPMKGHSHVYWYRQLPEEGLKFMVYLQKENIIDESGMPKERFSAEFPKEGPSILRIQQVVRGDSAAYFCASSPPTRDTQYFGPGTRLTVL.

The rearrangement uses TRBV18 and TRBJ1-5; a weak D match, TRBD1 (6 bases). The V gene's germline CDR1 is KGHSH and CDR2 LQKENI. The CDR3 has 16 amino acids. V lost 3 bases and J lost 4, with 16 bases in between. CDR3 region: CASSPGGAALNQPQHF. Written as DNA, the CDR3 is TGTGCCAGCTCACCCGGGGGGGCAGCCTTGAATCAGCCCCAGCATTTT.

This clone was seen just once. The chain employs TRBV30 and TRBJ2-7; possible D gene TRBD2, 5 bases. This CDR3 is 14 amino acids long. The V and J ends lost 1 base and 7 bases respectively, with 17 bases between them. Germline CDR1 is GTSNPN and CDR2 is SVGIG (reference sequence). The CDR3 nucleotides are TGTGCCTGGAGTGGTACGGGGATCAGACGGGAGCAGTACTTC. Protein sequence: CAWSGTGIRREQYF.

The rearrangement uses TRBV6-1 and TRBJ2-4; 8 bases are shared with TRBD2. The V gene's germline CDR1 is MNHNS and CDR2 SASEGT. V gave up 0 bases and J gave up 1 base; unmatched junction bases: 8. The CDR3 is 18 residues long. The CDR3 DNA reads TGTGCCAGCAGTGAAGCGGGACGGACTAGCACCGCCAAAAACATTCAGTACTTC. Its protein product is CASSEAGRTSTAKNIQYF.

The chain recombines TRBV5-6 with TRBJ2-2; D remains ambiguous. The CDR3 is 15 residues long. V lost 0 bases and J lost 0, with 6 bases in between. Germline loops: CDR1 SGHDT, CDR2 YYEEEE. The CDR3 is CASSLGSANTGELFF. CDR3 in DNA: TGTGCCAGCAGCTTGGGGAGCGCGAACACCGGGGAGCTGTTTTTT.

V and J are TRBV30 and TRBJ2-5; 9 positions match TRBD2. This CDR3 is 17 amino acids long. V trimming: 4 bases; J trimming: 2 bases; junction bases outside the gene matches: 14. Per germline, CDR1 GTSNPN and CDR2 SVGIG (reference sequence). CDR3 in DNA: TGTGCCTGGAACCCCAAGGATTCTAGCGGGATTCAAGAGACCCAGTACTTC. Translation gives CAWNPKDSSGIQETQYF.

This chain connects TRBV29-1 to TRBJ1-2; 8 nucleotides align to TRBD1. The CDR3 totals 15 residues. V gave up 4 bases and J gave up 7 bases; unmatched junction bases: 14. Germline loops: CDR1 SQVTM, CDR2 ANQGSEA. CDR3 coding DNA: TGCAGCGTTGTGTGGACAGGGCTTGGGGGCTTTGGCTACACCTTC. It specifies CSVVWTGLGGFGYTF.

This chain connects TRBV19 to TRBJ2-6; D call uncertain. Germline loops: CDR1 LNHDA, CDR2 SQIVND (reference sequence). Between the trimmed V and J ends, which lost 3 bases and 0 bases, there was a span of 12 bases. CDR3 length: 17 residues. The CDR3 loop is CASSITIAFSGANVLTF. The CDR3 bases are TGTGCCAGTAGTATTACAATAGCCTTCTCTGGGGCCAACGTCCTGACTTTC.

The chain employs TRBV19 and TRBJ2-7; a weak D match, TRBD1 (6 bases). V gave up 1 base and J gave up 3 bases, with 22 bases separating them. The CDR3 covers 18 residues. CDR1 is LNHDA, CDR2 SQIVND, per germline (reference sequence). CDR3 DNA: TGTGCCAGTAGTATAGGAGTAATCCAGGGGAAAGTTTTCTACGAGCAGTACTTC. Translating it yields CASSIGVIQGKVFYEQYF.

About this clone itself: Germline and junction disagree at one end, which may indicate a read error. This chain uses TRBV4-1 with TRBJ2-7; 8 bases agree with TRBD1. Germline-derived CDR1 and CDR2 are MGHRA and YSYEKL. This CDR3 has 15 amino acids. CDR3 protein: CAGSLAGGLPYEQYF. The CDR3 region has the DNA TGCGCCGGCAGCCTTGCAGGGGGCTTGCCCTACGAGCAGTACTTC.

The chain is built from TRBV5-4 and TRBJ2-1; 13 bases are shared with TRBD2. The junction had 9 bases not matched to a gene; V was cut back by 1 base and J by 8 bases. Germline V lookup: CDR1 SGHNT, CDR2 YYREEE (reference sequence). The CDR3 runs 17 residues. The CDR3 nucleotides are TGTGCCAGCAGCTTGAAACCCGGACTAGCGGGAGTCGATGAGCAGTTCTTC. Translation gives CASSLKPGLAGVDEQFF. The whole variable domain, remainder taken from reference TRBV5-4 and TRBJ2-1, is ETGVTQSPTHLIKTRGQQVTLRCSSQSGHNTVSWYQQALGQGPQFIFQYYREEENGRGNFPPRFSGLQFPNYSSELNVNALELDDSALYLCASSLKPGLAGVDEQFFGPGTRLTVL.

Notes on this clone: Other DNA sequences in this sample translate to the same CDR3. The CDR3 here is CASSLDRDTEAFF. The CDR3 bases are TGTGCCAGCAGCCTCGACAGGGACACTGAAGCTTTCTTT. This chain connects TRBV6-5 to TRBJ1-1; TRBD1 aligns across 7 bases. There are 13 residues in the CDR3. The V segment lost 6 bases and the J segment 3 bases; nucleotides outside the gene matches: 4. Germline CDR1 MNHEY, CDR2 SVGAGI.

The chain employs TRBV28 and TRBJ2-7, with 8 positions matching TRBD1. Losses at the gene ends were 8 bases for V and 3 bases for J; bases not matched to a gene: 9. Germline V lookup: CDR1 MDHEN, CDR2 SYDVKM. The CDR3 extends over 14 amino acids. CDR3 residues: CASLGDRLFYEQYF. Written as DNA, the CDR3 is TGTGCCAGCCTGGGGGACAGGCTATTCTACGAGCAGTACTTC.

The gene calls are TRBV11-2 and TRBJ1-2; D unresolved. Trimming removed 5 bases at V and 5 bases at J, with 18 bases between. Germline V gene lookup returns CDR1 SGHAT and CDR2 FQNNGV. The CDR3 has 15 amino acids. The chain's CDR3 is CASSPREGGWYGYTF. The CDR3 DNA reads TGTGCCAGCAGCCCCAGAGAGGGAGGGTGGTATGGCTACACCTTC.